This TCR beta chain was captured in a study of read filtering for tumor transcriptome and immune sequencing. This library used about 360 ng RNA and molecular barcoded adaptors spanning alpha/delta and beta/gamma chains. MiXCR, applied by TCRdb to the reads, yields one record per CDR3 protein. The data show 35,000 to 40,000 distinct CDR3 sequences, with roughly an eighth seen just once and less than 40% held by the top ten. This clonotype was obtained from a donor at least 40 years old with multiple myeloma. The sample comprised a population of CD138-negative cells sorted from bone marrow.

As DNA, the CDR3 is TGTGCCAGTAAGCCGGGACAGGCTTCCTACGAGCAGTACTTC. Amino acid sequence: CASKPGQASYEQYF. V gene TRBV19 combines with J gene TRBJ2-7; 8 positions agree with TRBD1. After removal of 7 bases from V and 1 base from J, the junction contained 6 bases not matched to a gene. Per the germline V gene, CDR1 is LNHDA and CDR2 is SQIVND (reference sequence). The CDR3 has 14 amino acids.